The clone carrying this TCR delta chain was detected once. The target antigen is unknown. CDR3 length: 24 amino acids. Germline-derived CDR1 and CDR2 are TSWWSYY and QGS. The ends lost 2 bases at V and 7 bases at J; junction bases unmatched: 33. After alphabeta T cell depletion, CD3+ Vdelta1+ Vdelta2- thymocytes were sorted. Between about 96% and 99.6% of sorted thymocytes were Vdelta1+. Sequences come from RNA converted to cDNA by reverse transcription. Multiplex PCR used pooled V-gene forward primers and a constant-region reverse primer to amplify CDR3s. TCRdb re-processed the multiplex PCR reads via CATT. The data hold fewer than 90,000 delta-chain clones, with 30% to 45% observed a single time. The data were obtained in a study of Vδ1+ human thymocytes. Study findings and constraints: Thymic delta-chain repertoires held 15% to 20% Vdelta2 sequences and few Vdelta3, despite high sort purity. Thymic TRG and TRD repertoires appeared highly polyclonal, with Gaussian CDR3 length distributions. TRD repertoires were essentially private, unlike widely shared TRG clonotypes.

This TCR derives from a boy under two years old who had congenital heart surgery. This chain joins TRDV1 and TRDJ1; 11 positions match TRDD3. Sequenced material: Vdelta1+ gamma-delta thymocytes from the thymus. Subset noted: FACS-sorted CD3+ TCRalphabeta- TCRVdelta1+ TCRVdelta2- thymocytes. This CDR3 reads CALGEFGPRTGLRWGIRARGKLIF. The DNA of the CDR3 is TGTGCTCTTGGGGAATTTGGCCCCCGAACGGGCCTTCGGTGGGGGATACGGGCCAGAGGTAAACTCATCTTT.